This TCR beta chain was captured by sequencing in a study of CD8+ T cells in alopecia areata. V lost 0 bases, J lost 3 bases, and 8 bases lay in between. There are 14 residues in the CDR3. Germline V lookup: CDR1 MGHRA, CDR2 YSYEKL. Extracted RNA was reverse transcribed into cDNA, the sequencing template. Only in-frame clones appear in the TCRdb table, and some are missing; sequencing was by immunoSEQ multiplex PCR. The sample has roughly 110,000 clones; 84% are singletons. Treatment specified: oral pan-JAK inhibitor, 5-10 mg twice daily. The receptor was derived from a human donor with alopecia areata. The sequencing used CD8+ T cells sorted from blood, collected at week 24, from a patient treated with tofacitinib. V and J are TRBV4-1 and TRBJ1-1, with D tentatively TRBD1 (5 bases). The chain's CDR3 is CASSQEQGYTEAFF. As DNA, the CDR3 is TGCGCCAGCAGCCAAGAGCAGGGCTACACTGAAGCTTTCTTT.